This T cell receptor beta chain was retrieved from a study of cytomegalovirus exposure and HLA in healthy donors. Turning to the study itself: The 120 or so validation repertoires were produced on the same platform as the roughly 660 repertoires of the first cohort. This was reported in a later analysis. Overall study findings and caveats: Cytomegalovirus-associated TCR beta chains were listed, numbering under 200.

Only in-frame clones appear in the TCRdb table, and some are missing; sequencing was by immunoSEQ multiplex PCR. The sample lists 250,000 to 350,000 clones; 87% were seen once. CDR1 MNHEY and CDR2 SMNVEV come from the germline V gene (reference sequence). CDR3 size: 17 residues. The junction had 12 bases not matched to a gene; V was cut back by 5 bases and J by 6 bases. This clone was seen a single time. Its specificity is not known. This receptor was taken from a woman aged 30 to 39 in good health and CMV-seropositive. Sequencing used PBMCs. The chain joins TRBV27 to TRBJ1-5, with TRBD1 matching 11 bases. The CDR3 DNA sequence: TGTGCCAGCAGTCTCATCTGGACAGGGGGCGCGGTTCAGCCCCAGCATTTT. Translated, it gives CASSLIWTGGAVQPQHF.